This T cell receptor (beta chain) was profiled in a study of T-cell reconstitution after alpha-beta-depleted transplantation in children. The library targeted TCRbeta and was prepared with unique molecular identifiers. MiXCR, run by TCRdb on the PCR reads, gives a single entry per CDR3 protein. The sample contains approximately 210,000 distinct CDR3 sequences, roughly 15% of which appear only once. This clonotype was observed many times. The TCR comes from a human donor who donated a stem cell graft to a child with acute lymphoblastic leukemia. Material: PBMCs from the stem cell graft donor, obtained from the stem cell graft.

The CDR3 sequence: CAIGTSGRAYNEQFF. The CDR3 bases are TGTGCCATTGGGACTAGCGGGAGGGCCTACAATGAGCAGTTCTTC. This chain uses TRBV10-3 with TRBJ2-1; 16 nucleotides match TRBD2. The trim removed 9 bases at V and 2 bases at J, leaving 1 base unmatched. This CDR3 is 15 amino acids long. From germline, CDR1 is ENHRY and CDR2 SYGVKD.